Below are 16 T cell receptor beta chains sequenced from a single sample in a study of blood T cell repertoires in COVID-19. Libraries were prepared by immunoSEQ multiplex PCR; TCRdb keeps only in-frame clonotypes and omits some of them. Of around 130,000 clones listed, around four fifths are singletons. Sequenced material: PBMCs or T cells enriched from blood (not recorded which). Receptor source: a man younger than 40 who had recovered from COVID-19.

This clone was seen only once. The chain has TRBV4-1 and TRBJ1-3, with 10 bases identical to TRBD1. The CDR3 is 16 residues long. Germline V gene lookup returns CDR1 MGHRA and CDR2 YSYEKL. Trimming took 1 base from V and 4 from J; bases not matched to a gene: 4. The CDR3 region has the DNA TGCGCCAGCAGCCAAGTGGGGACAGGGGTGGGAAACACCATATATTTT. Residues: CASSQVGTGVGNTIYF.

The CDR3 is CASSEEGFPNEQFF. Written as DNA, the CDR3 is TGTGCCAGCAGTGAGGAGGGATTCCCCAATGAGCAGTTCTTC. This chain joins TRBV2 and TRBJ2-1; TRBD2 is a possible D gene (6 bases). Germline CDR1 is SNHLY and CDR2 is FYNNEI. The CDR3 is 14 amino acids. Trimming left V 3 bases short and J 6 bases short, with 12 bases between.

This clone was detected only a few times. The rearrangement uses TRBV5-6 and TRBJ1-6, with D perhaps TRBD1 (5 bases). The CDR3 loop spans 14 amino acids. With 3 bases removed from V and 7 bases from J, the gap between germline ends came to 11 bases. The germline CDR1 and CDR2 sequences are SGHDT and YYEEEE. The chain's CDR3 is CASSYRDFNSPLHF. The CDR3 DNA sequence: TGTGCCAGCAGCTACCGGGACTTCAATTCACCCCTCCACTTT.

This sequence joins TRBV15 and TRBJ2-7; 7 bases match TRBD1. From germline, CDR1 is LNHNV and CDR2 YYDKDF (reference sequence). V was clipped by 5 bases and J by 0 bases; unmatched bases: 4. The CDR3 loop spans 14 amino acids. The CDR3 DNA reads as TGTGCCACCAGCCCGGACAGGCACTCCTACGAGCAGTACTTC. Protein sequence: CATSPDRHSYEQYF. Based on the CDR3 plus reference TRBV15 and TRBJ2-7, the full variable domain is DAMVIQNPRYQVTQFGKPVTLSCSQTLNHNVMYWYQQKSSQAPKLLFHYYDKDFNNEADTPDNFQSRRPNTSFCFLDIRSPGLGDTAMYLCATSPDRHSYEQYFGPGTRLTVT.

The V and J genes are TRBV19 and TRBJ1-3; D gene unclear. Deletions cut 6 bases from V and 0 bases from J, with 9 bases between. From germline, CDR1 is LNHDA and CDR2 SQIVND (reference sequence). This CDR3 is 14 amino acids long. CDR3 sequence: CASRTMSSGNTIYF. The CDR3 DNA reads TGTGCCAGTAGGACAATGAGCTCTGGAAACACCATATATTTT.

This rearrangement joins TRBV20-1 to TRBJ1-3; D might be TRBD1 (6 bases). Germline loops: CDR1 DFQATT, CDR2 SNEGSKA (reference sequence). The CDR3 has 13 residues. Trimming took 3 bases from V and 3 from J, leaving 9 bases between them. The CDR3 DNA reads TGCAGTGCTAGTGCAGGGGTTGGAAACACCATATATTTT. It is translated as CSASAGVGNTIYF.

The chain links TRBV15 to TRBJ2-5; TRBD1 is a possible D gene (6 bases). The CDR3 extends over 17 amino acids. CDR1 is LNHNV and CDR2 is YYDKDF in the germline V gene (reference sequence). The V end lost 0 bases, the J end lost 5 bases, and 19 bases lay between the germline ends. Here the CDR3 DNA reads TGTGCCACCAGCAGAGATACGGCAGGGGCAGGGGAGGAGACCCAGTACTTC. Protein sequence: CATSRDTAGAGEETQYF.

The chain recombines TRBV3-1 (or the pseudogene TRBV3-2) with TRBJ2-7; no definite D call. Germline assignment: CDR1 LGHDT and CDR2 YNNKEL (reference sequence). V lost 0 bases to trimming and J lost 3 bases, with 15 bases between them. The CDR3 has 16 residues. For the CDR3, the DNA is TGTGCCAGCAGCCAAGAACCCCTAAACCCCCTCTACGAGCAGTACTTC. Encoded protein: CASSQEPLNPLYEQYF.

The genes are TRBV5-1 and TRBJ1-2, with 9 nucleotides matching TRBD1. This CDR3 has 14 amino acids. The ends lost 4 bases at V and 6 bases at J; junction bases unmatched: 7. Per germline, CDR1 SGHRS and CDR2 YFSETQ. CDR3 protein: CASSSWTGVDGYTF. CDR3 bases: TGCGCCAGCAGCAGCTGGACAGGGGTGGATGGCTACACCTTC.

The chain has TRBV7-6 and TRBJ2-2, with a weak D call TRBD1 (5 bases). Germline CDR1 SGHVS, CDR2 FNYEAQ. V lost 1 base, J lost 4 bases, and 10 bases lay in between. There are 15 residues in the CDR3. CDR3 DNA sequence: TGTGCCAGCAGCTTAGAGGGGCAGCCCACCGGGGAGCTGTTTTTT. It yields the protein CASSLEGQPTGELFF.

This clone was seen only once. The rearrangement uses TRBV5-1 and TRBJ1-6; tentatively, D is TRBD1 (6 bases). The CDR3 runs 16 residues. The germline V gene has CDR1 SGHRS and CDR2 YFSETQ. Trimming pared 9 bases from V and 8 bases from J, leaving 24 bases between. CDR3 bases: TGCGCCAAGAAAGGGAAACAGGGTTGTCGAGATTCACCCCTCCACTTT. This sequence encodes CAKKGKQGCRDSPLHF.

The V gene is TRBV29-1, the J gene TRBJ2-3; 14 bases fit TRBD2. This CDR3 is 15 amino acids long. The germline V gene encodes CDR1 SQVTM and CDR2 ANQGSEA. Unmatched junction bases numbered 3, after V lost 4 bases and J lost 3 bases. The chain's CDR3 is CSVGGLAGATDTQYF. For the CDR3, the DNA is TGCAGCGTTGGGGGACTAGCGGGAGCGACAGATACGCAGTATTTT.

The chain employs TRBV7-9 and TRBJ2-3; no definite D call. Germline CDR1 is SEHNR and CDR2 is FQNEAQ (reference sequence). V was cut by 7 bases and J by 2 bases, with 4 bases left in between. The CDR3 runs to 11 residues. The CDR3 bases are TGTGCCAGCACACACACAGATACGCAGTATTTT. Its translation: CASTHTDTQYF. Drawing the rest from reference TRBV7-9 and TRBJ2-3, the complete variable domain is DTGVSQNPRHKITKRGQNVTFRCDPISEHNRLYWYRQTLGQGPEFLTYFQNEAQLEKSRLLSDRFSAERPKGSFSTLEIQRTEQGDSAMYLCASTHTDTQYFGPGTRLTVL.

V and J are TRBV19 and TRBJ1-5; the D is unclear. Germline assignment: CDR1 LNHDA and CDR2 SQIVND (reference sequence). Deletions cut 6 bases from V and 3 bases from J, with 6 bases between. CDR3 size: 12 residues. CDR3 residues: CASRAPNQPQHF. The DNA for the CDR3 is TGTGCCAGTAGGGCACCCAATCAGCCCCAGCATTTT.

This rearrangement joins TRBV24-1 to TRBJ2-1; no reliable D call. The V end lost 9 bases, the J end lost 8 bases, and 37 bases lay between the germline ends. Germline V lookup: CDR1 KGHDR, CDR2 SFDVKD. This CDR3 region has 20 residues. CDR3 in amino acids: CATEEYGEVTPVCNEYEQFF. The CDR3 nucleotides read TGTGCCACCGAGGAGTATGGTGAGGTGACTCCGGTTTGCAACGAGTATGAGCAGTTCTTC.

As regards this clone: Germline and junction disagree at one end, which may indicate a read error. V gene TRBV5-3 combines with J gene TRBJ2-5; 7 positions match TRBD2. TRBV5-3 is sorted into the ORF group, with uncertain function. The CDR3 sequence is 16 residues long. CDR3 loop: CVRSLFSREWGETQYF. In nucleotides, the CDR3 is TGTGTCAGAAGCTTGTTTTCGCGGGAGTGGGGGGAGACCCAGTACTTC.